The sequence of this T cell receptor beta chain was determined in a study of cytomegalovirus exposure and HLA in healthy donors. General study findings and limits: On later analysis, the bulk of CMV-associated TCR beta chains appeared to be HLA-restricted.

The PCR employed 60 Vbeta primers together with 13 Jbeta primers. The repertoire was sequenced with immunoSEQ multiplex PCR; TCRdb's copy has only in-frame clones and lacks some. The table has around 120,000 clones, roughly four fifths seen once. V lost 3 bases and J lost 7; bases outside the gene matches: 10. CDR1 is SGHTA and CDR2 is FQGNSA in the germline V gene. The CDR3 has 15 amino acids. Turning to this clone: Antigen unknown.

The receptor's source is a woman in her forties in good health and CMV-seropositive. The sequenced sample consisted of PBMCs. The chain uses TRBV7-2 and TRBJ2-7; 9 bases map to TRBD1. The CDR3 region has the DNA TGTGCCAGCAGCTTCCGGGACAGGGAATCGGGTGAGCAGTACTTC. Amino acids: CASSFRDRESGEQYF.